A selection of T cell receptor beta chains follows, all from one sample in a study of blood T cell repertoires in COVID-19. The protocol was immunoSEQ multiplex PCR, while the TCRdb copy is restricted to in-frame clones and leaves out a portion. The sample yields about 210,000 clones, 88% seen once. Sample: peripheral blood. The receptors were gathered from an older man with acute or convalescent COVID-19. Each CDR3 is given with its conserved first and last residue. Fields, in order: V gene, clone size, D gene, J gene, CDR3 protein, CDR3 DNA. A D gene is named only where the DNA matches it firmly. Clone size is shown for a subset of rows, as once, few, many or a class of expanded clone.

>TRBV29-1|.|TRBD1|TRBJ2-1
CSGDPGQGYVEQFF
TGCAGCGGTGACCCGGGACAGGGGTATGTTGAGCAGTTCTTC
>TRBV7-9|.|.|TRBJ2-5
CASSLDSGKETQYF
TGTGCCAGCAGCTTAGATTCAGGGAAAGAGACCCAGTACTTC
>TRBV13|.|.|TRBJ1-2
CASSYTGRANYGYTF
TGTGCCAGCAGCTACACGGGAAGAGCTAACTATGGCTACACCTTC
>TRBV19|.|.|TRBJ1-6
CASTSSQGNNSPLHF
TGTGCCAGTACCAGTAGCCAGGGAAATAATTCACCCCTCCACTTT
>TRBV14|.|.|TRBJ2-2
CASSQVAGNTGELFF
TGTGCCAGCAGCCAAGTTGCAGGGAACACCGGGGAGCTGTTTTTT
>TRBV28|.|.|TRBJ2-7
CASKRGAYEQYF
TGTGCCAGCAAGCGAGGAGCCTACGAGCAGTACTTC
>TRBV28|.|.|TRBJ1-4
CASRDTGGGEKLFF
TGTGCCAGCAGGGATACAGGCGGCGGTGAAAAACTGTTTTTT
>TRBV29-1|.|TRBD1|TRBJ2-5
CSVWDSKETQYF
TGCAGCGTTTGGGACAGTAAAGAGACCCAGTACTTC
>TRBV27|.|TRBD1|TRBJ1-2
CASSLKGIPGGNYGYTF
TGTGCCAGCAGTTTAAAAGGGATTCCAGGGGGAAACTATGGCTACACCTTC
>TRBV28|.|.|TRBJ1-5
CASSGGSQHF
TGTGCCAGCTCAGGTGGGTCCCAGCATTTT
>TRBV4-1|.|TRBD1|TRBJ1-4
CASSQEVSRTGGEKLFF
TGCGCCAGCAGCCAAGAAGTTTCCCGGACAGGGGGTGAAAAACTGTTTTTT
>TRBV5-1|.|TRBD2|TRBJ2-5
CASSPGTSQETQYF
TGCGCCAGCAGCCCGGGGACTAGTCAAGAGACCCAGTACTTC
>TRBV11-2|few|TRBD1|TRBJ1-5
CASSWDRGQGQPQHF
TGTGCCAGCAGCTGGGACAGGGGGCAAGGACAGCCCCAGCATTTT
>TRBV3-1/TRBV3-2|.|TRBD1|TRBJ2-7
CASSQWLGQGRGEQYF
TGTGCCAGCAGCCAATGGTTAGGACAGGGGAGAGGCGAGCAGTACTTC
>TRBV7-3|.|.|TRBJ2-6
CASSPDSFQGPGANVLTF
TGTGCCAGCAGCCCCGACAGTTTCCAAGGGCCTGGGGCCAACGTCCTGACTTTC
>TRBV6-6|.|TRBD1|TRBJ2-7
CASSTTGEVDEQYF
TGTGCCAGCAGTACGACAGGGGAGGTGGACGAGCAGTACTTC
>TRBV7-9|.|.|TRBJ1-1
CASSRGQANTEAFF
TGTGCCAGCAGCCGTGGACAAGCGAACACTGAAGCTTTCTTT
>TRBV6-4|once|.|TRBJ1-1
CASSDSSRVYTEAFF
TGTGCCAGCAGTGACTCGAGTCGGGTTTACACTGAAGCTTTCTTT
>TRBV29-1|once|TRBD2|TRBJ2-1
CSVEDTSGRTQRDEQFF
TGCAGCGTTGAAGACACTAGCGGGAGGACTCAACGGGATGAGCAGTTCTTC
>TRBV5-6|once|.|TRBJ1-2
CASSHDPQGNYGYTF
TGTGCCAGCAGCCACGACCCACAGGGAAACTATGGCTACACCTTC
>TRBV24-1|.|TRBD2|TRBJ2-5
CATSEGLAGRETQYF
TGTGCCACCAGTGAGGGGCTAGCGGGCAGAGAGACCCAGTACTTC
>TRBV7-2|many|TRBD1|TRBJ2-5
CASSSLTGGSRTQYF
TGTGCCAGCAGTTCATTGACAGGGGGGTCGCGGACCCAGTACTTC
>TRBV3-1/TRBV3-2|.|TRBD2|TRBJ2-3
CASSQEGLAGLNTDTQYF
TGTGCCAGCAGCCAAGAGGGACTAGCGGGCCTCAACACAGATACGCAGTATTTT
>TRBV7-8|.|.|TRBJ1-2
CASSLGGFNGYTF
TGTGCCAGCAGCCTCGGAGGGTTTAATGGCTACACCTTC
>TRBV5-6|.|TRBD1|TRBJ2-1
CASRRTGNEQFF
TGTGCCAGCAGAAGGACAGGTAATGAGCAGTTCTTC
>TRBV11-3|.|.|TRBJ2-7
CASSPRGRTGEQYF
TGTGCCAGCAGCCCGAGAGGAAGAACGGGGGAGCAGTACTTC
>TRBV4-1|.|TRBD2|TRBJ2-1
CASSLKSPWTSGRYNEQFF
TGCGCCAGCAGCCTTAAAAGCCCTTGGACTAGCGGGAGGTACAATGAGCAGTTCTTC
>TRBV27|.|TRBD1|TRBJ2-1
CASSLWDRYNEQFF
TGTGCCAGCAGTTTGTGGGACAGATACAATGAGCAGTTCTTC
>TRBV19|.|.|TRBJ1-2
CASNLLEAGLYGYTF
TGTGCCAGTAACCTTTTAGAGGCGGGGCTTTACGGCTACACCTTC
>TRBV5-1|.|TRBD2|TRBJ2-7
CASSKLAGIAYEQYF
TGCGCCAGCAGCAAACTAGCGGGAATAGCCTACGAGCAGTACTTC
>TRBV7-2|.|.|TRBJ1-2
CASSSTANYGYTF
TGTGCCAGCAGCTCGACAGCCAACTATGGCTACACCTTC
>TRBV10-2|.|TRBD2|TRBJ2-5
CASASSGRVQENQYF
TGCGCCAGCGCATCAAGCGGGAGGGTTCAAGAGAACCAGTACTTC
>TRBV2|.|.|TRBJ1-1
CASRLRAAGVSWDTEAFF
TGTGCCAGCAGGCTTCGGGCCGCAGGGGTTAGTTGGGACACTGAAGCTTTCTTT
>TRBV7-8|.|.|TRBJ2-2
CASSPPASANTGELFF
TGTGCCAGCAGCCCCCCGGCTAGCGCGAACACCGGGGAGCTGTTTTTT
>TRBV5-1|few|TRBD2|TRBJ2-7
CASSLLADYEQYF
TGCGCCAGCAGCCTCCTAGCGGACTACGAGCAGTACTTC
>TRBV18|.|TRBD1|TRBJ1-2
CASSQQGVRDGYTF
TGTGCCAGCTCCCAACAGGGGGTACGAGATGGCTACACCTTC
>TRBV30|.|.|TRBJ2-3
CAWSPNTDTQYF
TGTGCCTGGAGCCCTAACACAGATACGCAGTATTTT
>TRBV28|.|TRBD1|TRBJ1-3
CASSFGTGGDFGNTIYF
TGTGCCAGCAGTTTCGGGACAGGGGGCGACTTTGGAAACACCATATATTTT
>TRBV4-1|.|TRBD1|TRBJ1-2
CASSQAGQGAGGYTF
TGCGCCAGCAGCCAAGCGGGACAGGGGGCCGGTGGCTACACCTTC
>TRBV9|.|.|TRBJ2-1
CASSVDWDWTYNEQFF
TGTGCCAGCAGCGTAGACTGGGACTGGACGTACAATGAGCAGTTCTTC
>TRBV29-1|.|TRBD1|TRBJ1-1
CSVVTGGTTEAFF
TGCAGCGTTGTAACAGGGGGCACAACTGAAGCTTTCTTT
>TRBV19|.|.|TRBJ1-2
CASSAGVYGYTF
TGTGCCAGTAGTGCGGGGGTCTATGGCTACACCTTC
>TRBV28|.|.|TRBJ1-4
CASSSTGFNEKLFF
TGTGCCAGCAGTTCAACAGGGTTTAATGAAAAACTGTTTTTT
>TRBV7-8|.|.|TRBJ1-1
CASSLNIPGVNTEAFF
TGTGCCAGCAGCTTAAATATTCCCGGGGTGAACACTGAAGCTTTCTTT
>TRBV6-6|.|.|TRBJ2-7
CASSQYRADSPSYEQYF
TGTGCCAGCAGTCAATACCGGGCGGACAGCCCTAGCTACGAGCAGTACTTC
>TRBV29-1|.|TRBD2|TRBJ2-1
CSVVLAGGNEQFF
TGCAGCGTTGTGCTAGCGGGGGGCAATGAGCAGTTCTTC
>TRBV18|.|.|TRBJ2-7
CASSDSYEQYF
TGTGCCAGCTCGGACAGCTACGAGCAGTACTTC
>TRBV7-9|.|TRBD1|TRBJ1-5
CASSRTGEGVQPQHF
TGTGCCAGCAGCCGGACAGGGGAAGGAGTTCAGCCCCAGCATTTT
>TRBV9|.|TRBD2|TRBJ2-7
CASSAGLAGVGYEQYF
TGTGCCAGCAGCGCGGGACTAGCGGGAGTAGGCTACGAGCAGTACTTC
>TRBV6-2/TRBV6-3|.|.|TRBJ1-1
CASSRQNLDTEAFF
TGTGCCAGCAGTCGACAAAACTTAGACACTGAAGCTTTCTTT
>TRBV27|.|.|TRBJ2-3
CASSLYPAPRGDTQYF
TGTGCCAGCAGTTTATATCCCGCCCCACGGGGAGATACGCAGTATTTT
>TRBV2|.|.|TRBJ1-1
CASMGQGNFHTEAFF
TGTGCCAGCATGGGGCAGGGTAATTTCCACACTGAAGCTTTCTTT
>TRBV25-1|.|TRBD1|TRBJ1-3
CASSAPGTGGNTIYF
TGTGCCAGCAGTGCGCCCGGGACAGGAGGAAACACCATATATTTT
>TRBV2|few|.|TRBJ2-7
CASSATLTVSSYEQYF
TGTGCCAGCAGTGCGACCTTGACAGTTAGCTCCTACGAGCAGTACTTC
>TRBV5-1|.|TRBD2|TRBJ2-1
CASTTSGFYNEQFF
TGCGCCAGCACCACTAGCGGGTTTTACAATGAGCAGTTCTTC